This TCR beta chain stems from a study of blood T cell repertoires in COVID-19. Sequencing was performed with immunoSEQ multiplex PCR; in TCRdb, only in-frame clones are kept and a portion is missing. In the table there are around 94,000 clones, just under 95% of which are singletons. Trimming took 1 base from V and 5 from J, leaving 5 bases between them. Germline CDR1 and CDR2: SGHAT and FQNNGV. The CDR3 contains 13 residues. The material sequenced was peripheral blood. The rearrangement joins TRBV11-2 to TRBJ1-4, with D uncertain. The TCR comes from a woman in her forties or fifties with COVID-19, enrolled during active disease. DNA for the CDR3: TGTGCCAGCAGCTTAGGACAAAATGAAAAACTGTTTTTT. This gives the protein CASSLGQNEKLFF.